This is a list of T cell receptor beta chains from one sample in a study of blood T cell repertoires in COVID-19. Produced via immunoSEQ multiplex PCR; TCRdb's table is partial and in-frame only. This sample carries fewer than 500,000 clones, about nine tenths of them seen once, and the ten largest clones take under 0.75%. Material for sequencing was PBMCs or T cells enriched from blood (not recorded which). The receptors were sampled from a woman aged 18 to 35 who had recovered from COVID-19. The CDR3 runs from the conserved cysteine through the conserved F or W. The order of the fields is CDR3 protein, CDR3 DNA, J gene, clone size, V gene, D gene. A D gene is named only where the DNA matches it firmly. Size is stated for part of the rows, as once, few or many counts, or as a class when the clone is expanded.

CDR3: CSVVAGGDEKLFF
DNA: TGCAGCGTTGTGGCCGGGGGGGATGAAAAACTGTTTTTT
J: TRBJ1-4
size: few
V: TRBV29-1
D: .

CDR3: CASSRGVNQPQHF
DNA: TGTGCCAGTAGTAGGGGGGTGAATCAGCCCCAGCATTTT
J: TRBJ1-5
size: .
V: TRBV19
D: .

CDR3: CASSPRGTHNEQFF
DNA: TGTGCCAGCAGTCCCAGGGGGACCCACAATGAGCAGTTCTTC
J: TRBJ2-1
size: once
V: TRBV2
D: TRBD1

CDR3: CASSQLRGSDNEQFF
DNA: TGTGCCAGCAGCCAATTGCGGGGGTCGGACAATGAGCAGTTCTTC
J: TRBJ2-1
size: once
V: TRBV3-1/TRBV3-2
D: TRBD2

CDR3: CASSGTSGGAGEQFF
DNA: TGTGCCAGCAGTGGGACTAGCGGGGGGGCTGGTGAGCAGTTCTTC
J: TRBJ2-1
size: .
V: TRBV2
D: TRBD2

CDR3: CASSPSGQPLEEQYF
DNA: TGTGCCAGCAGCCCTTCCGGACAGCCCCTGGAAGAGCAGTACTTC
J: TRBJ2-7
size: .
V: TRBV3-1/TRBV3-2
D: .

CDR3: CASSYRGRGYGYTF
DNA: TGTGCCAGCAGTTACCGGGGCAGGGGCTATGGCTACACCTTC
J: TRBJ1-2
size: .
V: TRBV6-5
D: .

CDR3: CASSVGGEGTEAFF
DNA: TGTGCCAGCAGCGTAGGGGGGGAAGGCACTGAAGCTTTCTTT
J: TRBJ1-1
size: .
V: TRBV9
D: .

CDR3: CASREGQYSNQPQHF
DNA: TGTGCCAGCCGGGAGGGCCAGTATAGCAATCAGCCCCAGCATTTT
J: TRBJ1-5
size: .
V: TRBV6-5
D: .

CDR3: CASSPVSRDFAEAFF
DNA: TGTGCCAGCTCACCGGTCTCCAGGGATTTCGCTGAAGCTTTCTTT
J: TRBJ1-1
size: .
V: TRBV18
D: .

CDR3: CASSSGRFSTDTQYF
DNA: TGCGCCAGCAGCTCCGGCAGGTTCTCCACAGATACGCAGTATTTT
J: TRBJ2-3
size: .
V: TRBV5-1
D: .

CDR3: CASSLPWGGGEQYF
DNA: TGTGCCAGCAGCTTACCCTGGGGAGGAGGGGAGCAGTACTTC
J: TRBJ2-7
size: .
V: TRBV7-9
D: .

CDR3: CAISSGPGNTIYF
DNA: TGTGCCATCTCCTCAGGGCCGGGAAACACCATATATTTT
J: TRBJ1-3
size: .
V: TRBV10-3
D: .

CDR3: CASSQPRRGYGYGYTF
DNA: TGCGCCAGCAGCCAACCTAGGAGGGGATATGGCTATGGCTACACCTTC
J: TRBJ1-2
size: .
V: TRBV4-1
D: .

CDR3: CASSRANTGELFF
DNA: TGTGCCAGCAGTCGTGCGAACACCGGGGAGCTGTTTTTT
J: TRBJ2-2
size: .
V: TRBV12-3/TRBV12-4
D: .

CDR3: CASSQDVTYSNQPQHF
DNA: TGCGCCAGCAGCCAAGATGTAACATATAGCAATCAGCCCCAGCATTTT
J: TRBJ1-5
size: .
V: TRBV4-1
D: .

CDR3: CASSAVPGLAGDPYNEQFF
DNA: TGTGCCAGCAGCGCCGTTCCGGGACTAGCGGGGGACCCCTACAATGAGCAGTTCTTC
J: TRBJ2-1
size: .
V: TRBV7-2
D: TRBD2

CDR3: CASSLLPSYGYTF
DNA: TGTGCCAGCAGTTTATTACCGAGCTATGGCTACACCTTC
J: TRBJ1-2
size: .
V: TRBV27
D: .

CDR3: CASSFDRETQYF
DNA: TGTGCCAGCAGTTTTGACAGAGAGACCCAGTACTTC
J: TRBJ2-5
size: once
V: TRBV2
D: .

CDR3: CASSEEGQGYGYTF
DNA: TGTGCCAGCAGTGAAGAAGGTCAGGGCTATGGCTACACCTTC
J: TRBJ1-2
size: .
V: TRBV2
D: .

CDR3: CASSSAPGGDTQYF
DNA: TGTGCCAGCAGCTCTGCCCCGGGGGGAGATACGCAGTATTTT
J: TRBJ2-3
size: .
V: TRBV7-3
D: TRBD2

CDR3: CASSPRGFRVSPLHF
DNA: TGTGCCAGCAGTCCCCGGGGGTTTCGAGTTTCACCCCTCCACTTT
J: TRBJ1-6
size: few
V: TRBV28
D: .

CDR3: CATSSTGRPEAFF
DNA: TGTGCCACCTCTTCGACAGGGCGTCCTGAAGCTTTCTTT
J: TRBJ1-1
size: .
V: TRBV19
D: TRBD1

CDR3: CASSPRSSRNTEAFF
DNA: TGTGCCAGCTCACCACGGTCATCTAGAAACACTGAAGCTTTCTTT
J: TRBJ1-1
size: .
V: TRBV18
D: .

CDR3: CASSQERLTGDTEAFF
DNA: TGTGCCAGCAGCCAAGAGCGATTAACAGGGGACACTGAAGCTTTCTTT
J: TRBJ1-1
size: .
V: TRBV3-1/TRBV3-2
D: TRBD1

CDR3: CASSLDRGATPLHF
DNA: TGTGCCAGCAGCCTGGACAGGGGGGCCACACCCCTCCACTTT
J: TRBJ1-6
size: .
V: TRBV5-8
D: TRBD1

CDR3: CASTGTANYGYTF
DNA: TGCGCCAGCACCGGGACAGCCAACTATGGCTACACCTTC
J: TRBJ1-2
size: .
V: TRBV5-1
D: TRBD1

CDR3: CASSQDSLSNQPQHF
DNA: TGTGCCAGCAGCCAAGATTCACTTAGCAATCAGCCCCAGCATTTT
J: TRBJ1-5
size: .
V: TRBV3-1/TRBV3-2
D: .

CDR3: CASSTTALNEKLFF
DNA: TGTGCCAGCAGCACGACAGCCCTTAATGAAAAACTGTTTTTT
J: TRBJ1-4
size: few
V: TRBV7-8
D: .

CDR3: CASSSRLTPPFYGYTF
DNA: TGTGCCAGCAGCTCCCGGCTGACACCCCCTTTCTATGGCTACACCTTC
J: TRBJ1-2
size: .
V: TRBV7-8
D: .

CDR3: CAISPTGEDGYTF
DNA: TGTGCCATCAGTCCGACAGGGGAGGATGGCTACACCTTC
J: TRBJ1-2
size: .
V: TRBV10-3
D: TRBD1

CDR3: CASSVGTAGSYEQYF
DNA: TGTGCCAGCAGCGTGGGTACGGCAGGCTCTTACGAGCAGTACTTC
J: TRBJ2-7
size: .
V: TRBV9
D: .

CDR3: CASNPSGGRADTQYF
DNA: TGTGCCAGTAACCCTAGCGGGGGACGCGCAGATACGCAGTATTTT
J: TRBJ2-3
size: .
V: TRBV19
D: TRBD2

CDR3: CATSARDFSSTDTQYF
DNA: TGTGCCACCAGTGCCCGGGACTTCTCTAGCACAGATACGCAGTATTTT
J: TRBJ2-3
size: .
V: TRBV24-1
D: .

CDR3: CASSLGREPVNNEQFF
DNA: TGTGCCAGCAGCTTAGGGCGGGAACCTGTCAACAATGAGCAGTTCTTC
J: TRBJ2-1
size: .
V: TRBV7-9
D: .

CDR3: CASSSYRESNEKLFF
DNA: TGTGCCAGCAGTTCCTACCGGGAATCTAATGAAAAACTGTTTTTT
J: TRBJ1-4
size: many
V: TRBV28
D: .

CDR3: CAWSKTENTEAFF
DNA: TGTGCCTGGAGTAAAACAGAAAACACTGAAGCTTTCTTT
J: TRBJ1-1
size: once
V: TRBV30
D: .

CDR3: CAWSVEQGLNTEAFF
DNA: TGTGCCTGGAGTGTGGAGCAGGGGTTGAACACTGAAGCTTTCTTT
J: TRBJ1-1
size: .
V: TRBV30
D: .

CDR3: CASSPFASGGETQYF
DNA: TGTGCCAGCAGTCCCTTTGCTAGCGGGGGAGAGACCCAGTACTTC
J: TRBJ2-5
size: .
V: TRBV5-6
D: TRBD2

CDR3: CASANQKGNLSSGANVLTF
DNA: TGTGCCAGCGCCAATCAGAAGGGGAACCTTAGCTCGGGGGCCAACGTCCTGACTTTC
J: TRBJ2-6
size: .
V: TRBV11-2
D: .

CDR3: CASSLLPPRNVLTF
DNA: TGTGCCAGCAGCTTACTACCACCGAGGAACGTCCTGACTTTC
J: TRBJ2-6
size: .
V: TRBV11-2
D: .

CDR3: CASSSRSSDGDTQYF
DNA: TGTGCCAGCAGCTCTCGCAGTTCTGATGGAGATACGCAGTATTTT
J: TRBJ2-3
size: .
V: TRBV4-2
D: .

CDR3: CASSWSRGESYEQYF
DNA: TGTGCCAGCAGTTGGAGCAGGGGCGAGTCCTACGAGCAGTACTTC
J: TRBJ2-7
size: few
V: TRBV6-5
D: .

CDR3: CASSQQPSGTSYGYTF
DNA: TGTGCCAGCAGCCAACAACCTTCGGGGACTAGCTATGGCTACACCTTC
J: TRBJ1-2
size: .
V: TRBV14
D: .

CDR3: CASSPGTHRYGYTF
DNA: TGCGCCAGCAGCCCAGGGACACACCGCTATGGCTACACCTTC
J: TRBJ1-2
size: .
V: TRBV5-1
D: .

CDR3: CASSQDTGSYGYTF
DNA: TGTGCCAGCAGCCAAGATACGGGGTCCTATGGCTACACCTTC
J: TRBJ1-2
size: .
V: TRBV3-1/TRBV3-2
D: .

CDR3: CSASRRTVSTDTQYF
DNA: TGCAGTGCTAGTCGAAGGACAGTAAGCACAGATACGCAGTATTTT
J: TRBJ2-3
size: .
V: TRBV20-1
D: .

CDR3: CASSLLGQGAWGYTF
DNA: TGTGCCAGCAGTTTGCTCGGACAGGGGGCCTGGGGCTACACCTTC
J: TRBJ1-2
size: .
V: TRBV27
D: TRBD1

CDR3: CASSQDRDTQYF
DNA: TGTGCCAGCAGCCAAGATAGAGATACGCAGTATTTT
J: TRBJ2-3
size: .
V: TRBV3-1/TRBV3-2
D: .

CDR3: CASSPIRSGQGGANYGYTF
DNA: TGTGCCAGCTCACCAATCCGGTCGGGACAGGGGGGAGCTAACTATGGCTACACCTTC
J: TRBJ1-2
size: once
V: TRBV18
D: TRBD1

CDR3: CAWSGRYAEAFF
DNA: TGTGCCTGGAGTGGGAGGTACGCTGAAGCTTTCTTT
J: TRBJ1-1
size: .
V: TRBV30
D: .

CDR3: CASSIDRGETEAFF
DNA: TGTGCCAGCAGCATTGACAGGGGAGAGACTGAAGCTTTCTTT
J: TRBJ1-1
size: .
V: TRBV11-2
D: TRBD1

CDR3: CASSEPGGHETQYF
DNA: TGTGCCAGCAGCGAACCGGGGGGGCATGAGACCCAGTACTTC
J: TRBJ2-5
size: .
V: TRBV3-1/TRBV3-2
D: TRBD2

CDR3: CASSQDEADRSYGYTF
DNA: TGCGCCAGCAGCCAAGATGAGGCCGACAGGAGCTATGGCTACACCTTC
J: TRBJ1-2
size: .
V: TRBV4-1
D: .

CDR3: CASSSFGGDTDTQYF
DNA: TGTGCCAGCAGTTCCTTCGGGGGGGACACAGATACGCAGTATTTT
J: TRBJ2-3
size: few
V: TRBV6-2/TRBV6-3
D: TRBD2

CDR3: CASSYQLAGATDTQYF
DNA: TGTGCCAGCAGTTACCAACTAGCGGGGGCCACAGATACGCAGTATTTT
J: TRBJ2-3
size: once
V: TRBV6-5
D: TRBD2

CDR3: CASSEKAGGPPDTQYF
DNA: TGTGCCAGTAGTGAAAAGGCGGGGGGCCCCCCGGATACGCAGTATTTT
J: TRBJ2-3
size: .
V: TRBV19
D: TRBD2

CDR3: CSARRDHEAFF
DNA: TGCAGTGCCAGGAGGGACCATGAAGCTTTCTTT
J: TRBJ1-1
size: .
V: TRBV20-1
D: .

CDR3: CASSIDRESGNEQFF
DNA: TGTGCCAGTAGTATAGACAGGGAATCTGGCAATGAGCAGTTCTTC
J: TRBJ2-1
size: once
V: TRBV19
D: .